What follows are 15 T cell receptor beta chains derived from one specimen sequenced in a study of T-cell reconstitution after alpha-beta-depleted transplantation in children. Unique molecular identifiers were built into the TCRbeta library. TCRdb passed the PCR reads through MiXCR, listing each CDR3 protein once. The sample records approximately 1,000,000 distinct CDR3 sequences, less than 30% being singletons. The specimen comprised PBMCs, mostly from graft donor cells, sampled 360 days after TCRalphabeta/CD19-depleted stem cell transplant. These receptors were collected from a boy under two years old who had a stem cell transplant for SCID, so the T cells may come from the graft donor.

The chain employs TRBV7-8 and TRBJ1-6; tentative D call: TRBD1 (5 bases). The CDR3 contains 15 residues. V was clipped by 5 bases and J by 7 bases, with 15 bases between them. The V gene's germline CDR1 is SGHVS and CDR2 FQNEAQ. The CDR3 protein is CASSRGGEWNSPLHF. CDR3 DNA: TGTGCCAGCAGCCGAGGAGGGGAATGGAATTCACCCCTCCACTTT.

The V call is TRBV28, the J call TRBJ2-2, with D hard to call. Trimming removed 7 bases from V and 6 bases from J, with 24 bases in between. The germline CDR1 and CDR2 sequences are MDHEN and SYDVKM. CDR3 length: 17 residues. CDR3 sequence: CASIKFTGQSLPGELFF. DNA for the CDR3: TGTGCCAGCATCAAATTCACTGGTCAATCCTTACCCGGGGAGCTGTTTTTT.

Only a few counts were recorded for this clonotype. Here the CDR3 reads CASTLFRGPEAFF. DNA of the CDR3: TGTGCCAGCACCCTATTCAGAGGCCCTGAAGCTTTCTTT. The rearrangement uses TRBV12-3 or TRBV12-4 and TRBJ1-1; D is uncertain. This CDR3 contains 13 residues. Between the trimmed V and J ends, which lost 7 bases and 6 bases, there was a span of 15 bases.

The genes are TRBV20-1 and TRBJ2-3; no clear D gene. The V and J ends lost 4 bases and 0 bases respectively, with 8 bases between them. Germline V lookup: CDR1 DFQATT, CDR2 SNEGSKA (reference sequence). The CDR3 extends over 13 amino acids. The CDR3 here is CSATEGSTDTQYF. Here the CDR3 DNA reads TGCAGTGCTACGGAAGGCAGCACAGATACGCAGTATTTT.

The J gene is TRBJ2-5, the V gene TRBV4-3; D is possibly TRBD2 (5 bases). The germline CDR1 and CDR2 sequences are LGHNA and YSLEER. The CDR3 is 15 residues long. Trimming left V 0 bases short and J 5 bases short, with 13 bases between. The CDR3: CASSQEGQRGETQYF. The CDR3 coding sequence is TGCGCCAGCAGCCAAGAAGGGCAAAGAGGGGAGACCCAGTACTTC.

V and J are TRBV9 and TRBJ2-5, with a tentative D call TRBD2 (5 bases). Per germline, CDR1 SGDLS and CDR2 YYNGEE. The CDR3 sequence is 14 residues long. V lost 0 bases, J lost 1 base, and 7 bases lay in between. The CDR3 nucleotides are TGTGCCAGCAGCGTAGACGGGGTCCAAGAGACCCAGTACTTC. Residues: CASSVDGVQETQYF.

The chain couples TRBV2 to TRBJ2-5; D is undetermined. The CDR3 extends over 13 amino acids. V lost 7 bases, J lost 5 bases, and 14 bases lay in between. From germline, CDR1 is SNHLY and CDR2 FYNNEI. CDR3 nucleotides: TGTGCCAGCAAGCAGTACAGTCAGGAGACCCAGTACTTC. This encodes CASKQYSQETQYF.

The rearrangement links TRBV12-3 or TRBV12-4 to TRBJ1-4; D is ambiguous. V gave up 3 bases and J gave up 3 bases, with 5 bases separating them. The CDR3 spans 13 residues. The CDR3 coding sequence is TGTGCCAGCAGTTTGTATTCTAATGAAAAACTGTTTTTT. This codes for CASSLYSNEKLFF.

Written as DNA, the CDR3 is TGCAGTGCTAGAGGGGCGGGACTCGGTTCACCCCTCCACTTT. Protein product: CSARGAGLGSPLHF. This chain connects TRBV20-1 to TRBJ1-6, with D perhaps TRBD1 (5 bases). Germline CDR1 is DFQATT and CDR2 is SNEGSKA (reference sequence). CDR3 length: 14 residues. The ends were cut back, 1 base at V and 9 bases at J, with 13 bases in the middle.

The V and J genes are TRBV25-1 and TRBJ2-3; TRBD1 aligns across 8 bases. The ends lost 6 bases at V and 1 base at J; junction bases unmatched: 6. The length of the CDR3 is 15 residues. The germline gives CDR1 MGHDK, CDR2 SYGVNS. The DNA of the CDR3 is TGTGCCAGCAGAGGTCGGGACAGGCGCACAGATACGCAGTATTTT. Translating it yields CASRGRDRRTDTQYF.

The J gene is TRBJ2-1, the V gene TRBV4-3; 9 bases are shared with TRBD1. V trimming: 0 bases; J trimming: 7 bases; junction bases outside the gene matches: 13. The CDR3 covers 18 residues. CDR1 and CDR2 (germline): LGHNA, YSLEER. Here the CDR3 reads CASSQDRWRDRVGNEQFF. CDR3 coding DNA: TGCGCCAGCAGCCAAGATCGTTGGCGGGACAGGGTTGGAAATGAGCAGTTCTTC.

With respect to this clonotype: A much larger clone lies a single base off, so this may be a read error. The chain has TRBV5-5 and TRBJ2-7; D remains ambiguous. The CDR3 covers 12 residues. V was shortened by 4 bases and J by 0 bases, with 5 bases between the two germline ends. CDR1 is SGHKS, CDR2 YYEKEE, per germline (reference sequence). The CDR3 nucleotides are TGTGCCAGCAGCAAGGGCTCCTACGAGCAGTACTTC. The encoded protein is CASSKGSYEQYF.

This clonotype has just a few counts. This chain uses TRBV5-1 with TRBJ2-5, with 7 bases fitting TRBD1. V gave up 0 bases and J gave up 2 bases; unmatched junction bases: 10. CDR1 is SGHRS and CDR2 is YFSETQ in the germline V gene. This CDR3 spans 17 amino acids. The CDR3 DNA is TGCGCCAGCAGCTTGGGGTTCCTCGGGACAGTTCAAGAGACCCAGTACTTC. Translation: CASSLGFLGTVQETQYF.

The chain has TRBV20-1 and TRBJ2-7, with 10 bases fitting TRBD1. The CDR3 covers 17 residues. V shed 3 bases, J shed 2 bases, and the junction held 13 bases outside the gene matches. The germline CDR1 and CDR2 sequences are DFQATT and SNEGSKA (reference sequence). The CDR3 spells CSARGRYGQGEPYEQYF. CDR3 nucleotide sequence: TGCAGTGCTAGGGGTCGTTATGGACAGGGGGAACCCTACGAGCAGTACTTC.

This clonotype was counted a few times. This rearrangement joins TRBV7-2 to TRBJ2-1; TRBD2 aligns across 8 bases. The germline gives CDR1 SGHTA, CDR2 FQGNSA. The CDR3 length is 17 residues. Unmatched junction bases numbered 7, after V lost 3 bases and J lost 0 bases. The CDR3 bases are TGTGCCAGCAGCTTCACCGGGGGGGCCTACTCCTACAATGAGCAGTTCTTC. This encodes CASSFTGGAYSYNEQFF.